This T cell receptor beta chain was sequenced during a study of human T cells and chemical hapten exposure. At the level of the study: An area of 2 cm by approximately 2 cm on upper inner arm skin received 2% DPC for sensitization. Findings and caveats of the study: All donors were alopecia patients, so their immunity may differ from that of healthy people.

The library labeled individual cDNA molecules by adding unique molecular identifiers to them. TCRdb re-analysed the RACE reads in MiXCR, keeping a single row per CDR3 protein. The sample lists about 140,000 distinct CDR3 sequences; 12% were seen once. Specified time point: patch test 2, 6 weeks after DPC sensitization. Treatment indicated: therapeutic diphenylcyclopropenone sensitization with weekly scalp DPC. Notes on this clonotype: No antigen is known for it.

Trimming left V 5 bases short and J 2 bases short, with 12 bases between. Germline V lookup: CDR1 KGHSH, CDR2 LQKENI. The CDR3 is made up of 14 amino acids. The V gene is TRBV18, the J gene TRBJ2-5, with no clear D. Material: whole blood, obtained in connection with sensitization to the hapten diphenylcyclopropenone (DPC). The sequence was obtained from a woman aged 45-60 years with alopecia areata. Some clones in this sample may be carry-over from other donors' samples. CDR3 DNA: TGTGCCAGCTCATCTCCGACAAATCAAGAGACCCAGTACTTC. Translated: CASSSPTNQETQYF.